Only one count was recorded for the clone carrying this T cell receptor (beta chain). As yet, its antigen is unknown. A read error may be the cause here, since a much bigger clone is one base away. Using a CD8+CD4-CCR7+CD45RA+ phenotype, naive CD8 T cells were sorted. Previously described methods and listed TCR primers produced bulk TCR libraries. Via MiXCR, TCRdb re-called the PCR reads, giving one row per CDR3 protein. The sample holds roughly 10,000 distinct CDR3 sequences, approximately 15% seen once. This entry comes from a study of molecular identifiers for immune sequencing clone quantification. Overall study results and limits: Whereas naive cells kept under 1% of molecules in clones above 20 RNA copies, such clones held over 97% in effectors.

This clonotype was obtained from a human donor in good health. Some libraries in this study had Jurkat cell RNA spiked in. Material: naive CD8+ T cells from blood, with Jurkat cell RNA spiked in. Noted subset: FACS-sorted CD8+CD4-CCR7+CD45RA+ naive T cells.

CDR3 nucleotides: TGTGCCAGCGGTGACTGGGGAGCGAACACTGAAGCTTTCTTT. Amino acids: CASGDWGANTEAFF. The chain links TRBV6-2 or TRBV6-3 to TRBJ1-1; D is ambiguous. The CDR3 is 14 residues long. Trimming cost V 8 bases and J 1 base, with 14 bases left between them. CDR1 MNHEY and CDR2 SVGEGT come from the germline V gene.